A single TCR beta chain is shown here with its context. CDR1 and CDR2 (germline): SGHRS, YFSETQ. This CDR3 contains 13 residues. Trimming cost V 5 bases and J 6 bases, with 9 bases left between them. The data were obtained in a study of blood T cell repertoires in COVID-19. Study context: COVID-19 samples, acute and convalescent, were from the United States, Italy and Spain.

Authors' processing steps: Cell counts per sample came from amplifying reference gene primers. Repertoires were generated with immunoSEQ multiplex PCR, while TCRdb's copy carries only in-frame clones and drops some. V and J calls and clone size follow that table, whereas D and trimming were derived from the DNA. The sample records about 88,000 clones, about nine tenths being singletons. The clonotype comes from a male donor with acute or convalescent COVID-19. The V and J genes are TRBV5-1 and TRBJ1-6; D unresolved. Sequencing was done on a sample of peripheral blood. DNA for the CDR3: TGCGCCAGCAGGCCAGTCCTTAATTCACCCCTCCACTTT. This gives the protein CASRPVLNSPLHF.